The entry below gives a single TCR beta chain sequence along with its context. Germline V gene data show CDR1 as SGHTA and CDR2 as FQGNSA. CDR3 length: 17 residues. V lost 1 base and J 2 bases, leaving 16 bases between the germline ends. This sample was taken from a study of patients and donors after allogeneic stem cell transplantation. TCRdb re-derived calls from the RT-PCR reads in MiXCR, one entry per CDR3 protein. Among over 150,000 distinct CDR3 sequences listed, 35% to 50% were seen once. Sequenced input: blood, either unsorted or a sorted T cell fraction (not recorded which). The TCR sequence derives from a human donor who was either an allogeneic HSCT recipient or a stem cell or donor lymphocyte infusion donor (not recorded which). It is not recorded whose cells these are; they may come from a transplant donor. The chain recombines TRBV7-2 with TRBJ2-3; no clear D. CDR3 bases: TGTGCCAGCAGCTTAGTCCCTAGAGGCGGCTTCACAGATACGCAGTATTTT. It yields the protein CASSLVPRGGFTDTQYF.